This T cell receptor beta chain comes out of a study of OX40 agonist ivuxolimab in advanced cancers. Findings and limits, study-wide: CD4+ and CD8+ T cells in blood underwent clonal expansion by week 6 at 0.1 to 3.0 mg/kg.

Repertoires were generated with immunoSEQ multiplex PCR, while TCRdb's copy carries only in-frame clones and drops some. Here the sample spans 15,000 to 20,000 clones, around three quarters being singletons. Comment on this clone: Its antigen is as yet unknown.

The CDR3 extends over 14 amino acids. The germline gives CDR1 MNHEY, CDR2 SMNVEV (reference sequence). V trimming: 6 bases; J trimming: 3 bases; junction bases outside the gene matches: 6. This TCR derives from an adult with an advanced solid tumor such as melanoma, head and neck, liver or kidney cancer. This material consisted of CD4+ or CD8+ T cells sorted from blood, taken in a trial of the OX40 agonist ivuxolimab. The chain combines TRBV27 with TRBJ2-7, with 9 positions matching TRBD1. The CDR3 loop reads CASSHTGGGYEQYF. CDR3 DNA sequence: TGTGCCAGCAGCCATACAGGGGGCGGCTACGAGCAGTACTTC.